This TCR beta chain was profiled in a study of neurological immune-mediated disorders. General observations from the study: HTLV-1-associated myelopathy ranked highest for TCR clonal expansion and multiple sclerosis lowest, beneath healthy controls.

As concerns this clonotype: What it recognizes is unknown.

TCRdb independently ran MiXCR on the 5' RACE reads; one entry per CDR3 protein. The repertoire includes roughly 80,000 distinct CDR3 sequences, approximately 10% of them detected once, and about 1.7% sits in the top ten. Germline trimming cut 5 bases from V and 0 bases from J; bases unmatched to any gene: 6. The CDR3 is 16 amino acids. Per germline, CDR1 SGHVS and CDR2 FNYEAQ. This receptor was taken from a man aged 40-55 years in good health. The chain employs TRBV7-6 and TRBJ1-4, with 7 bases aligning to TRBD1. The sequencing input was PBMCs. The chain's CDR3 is CASSPGTVATNEKLFF. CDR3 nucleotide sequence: TGTGCCAGCAGCCCCGGGACAGTTGCAACTAATGAAAAACTGTTTTTT.